The 17 T cell receptor beta chains below all came from one sample that was sequenced in a study of regulatory T cells in long-lasting Graves disease. Arm-PCR of CDR3 regions with iRepertoire HTBI primers generated TCR beta libraries. TCRdb processed the multiplex PCR reads anew with MiXCR; each CDR3 protein has one entry. Of 680,000 or so distinct CDR3 sequences in the sample, about 16% were seen once. Time point reported: newly diagnosed GD, antithyroid drugs for less than 3 months. Extracted RNA from PBMCs served as the source of the TCR library. The same sample was also studied in work on T cells in Graves' hyperthyroidism and ophthalmopathy.

Sample: peripheral blood mononuclear cells (PBMCs), taken at new diagnosis, from a patient treated with antithyroid drugs. Every receptor here comes from a woman under 40 with Graves disease.

A few counts support this clonotype. The chain is built from TRBV20-1 and TRBJ2-2; 9 bases align to TRBD1. The CDR3 runs to 15 residues. The V gene's germline CDR1 is DFQATT and CDR2 SNEGSKA (reference sequence). J was trimmed by 2 bases and V by 6 bases; bases with no gene match: 7. The CDR3 DNA reads TGCAGTGCGCGCCCGGGACAGGGTAACACCGGGGAGCTGTTTTTT. It codes for CSARPGQGNTGELFF.

Ten or more counts support this clonotype. V is TRBV20-1 and J is TRBJ1-4; TRBD1 aligns across 7 bases. Germline CDR1 is DFQATT and CDR2 is SNEGSKA (reference sequence). The CDR3 totals 14 residues. The junction had 8 bases not matched to a gene; V was cut back by 3 bases and J by 7 bases. The CDR3 region has the DNA TGCAGTGCTAGGACAGGGCCAGGAGGTGAAAAACTGTTTTTT. Its translation is CSARTGPGGEKLFF.

This clonotype has at least ten counts. This rearrangement joins TRBV5-1 to TRBJ2-2, with TRBD1 as a possible D gene (5 bases). The V end lost 4 bases, the J end lost 7 bases, and 20 bases lay between the germline ends. The V gene's germline CDR1 is SGHRS and CDR2 YFSETQ. The length of the CDR3 is 16 residues. The CDR3 sequence is CASSGGARGFLGELFF. The CDR3 DNA is TGCGCCAGCAGCGGTGGTGCTAGGGGTTTTCTCGGGGAGCTGTTTTTT.

This clonotype has ten or more counts. The J gene is TRBJ1-1, the V gene TRBV6-1, with D possibly being TRBD1 (6 bases). The CDR3 loop spans 14 amino acids. The V gene's germline CDR1 is MNHNS and CDR2 SASEGT. V was pared by 6 bases and J by 4 bases, with 15 bases between. The CDR3: CASRAGAGGTEAFF. The CDR3 DNA reads as TGTGCCAGCAGGGCAGGGGCCGGGGGCACTGAAGCTTTCTTT.

This clonotype was counted between two and nine times. The chain links TRBV5-5 to TRBJ2-7, with D perhaps given as TRBD1 or TRBD2 (5 bases each). CDR1 and CDR2 (germline): SGHKS, YYEKEE (reference sequence). Trimming pared 6 bases from V and 0 bases from J, leaving 16 bases between. This CDR3 region has 15 residues. The CDR3 region has the DNA TGTGCCAGCACCTGGCAGTGGGACCCCTCCTACGAGCAGTACTTC. Encoded protein: CASTWQWDPSYEQYF. Based on the CDR3 plus reference TRBV5-5 and TRBJ2-7, the full variable domain is DAGVTQSPTHLIKTRGQQVTLRCSPISGHKSVSWYQQVLGQGPQFIFQYYEKEERGRGNFPDRFSARQFPNYSSELNVNALLLGDSALYLCASTWQWDPSYEQYFGPGTRLTVT.

This clonotype has ten or more counts. The chain recombines TRBV30 with TRBJ1-1; D ambiguous. The CDR3 is made up of 13 amino acids. Germline assignment: CDR1 GTSNPN and CDR2 SVGIG (reference sequence). Trimming left V 4 bases short and J 0 bases short, with 9 bases between. The CDR3 sequence: CAWKIAMNTEAFF. The DNA for the CDR3 is TGTGCCTGGAAGATTGCCATGAACACTGAAGCTTTCTTT.

This clonotype has at least ten counts. The rearrangement uses TRBV27 and TRBJ1-1; TRBD1 agrees at 7 bases. V shed 5 bases and J 4 bases; nucleotides not matched to a gene: 10. The CDR3 covers 15 residues. Germline-derived CDR1 and CDR2 are MNHEY and SMNVEV (reference sequence). CDR3 region: CASSSTNRGGTEAFF. CDR3 DNA: TGTGCCAGCAGTAGTACAAACAGGGGTGGCACTGAAGCTTTCTTT.

Only a few counts were recorded for this clonotype. This sequence joins TRBV6-1 and TRBJ2-5; 10 bases fit TRBD2. This CDR3 comprises 16 residues. Losses at the gene ends were 5 bases for V and 6 bases for J; bases not matched to a gene: 12. Germline V gene lookup returns CDR1 MNHNS and CDR2 SASEGT. The CDR3 reads CASSSSASGSGKTQYF. DNA for the CDR3: TGTGCCAGCAGTAGCTCGGCTAGCGGGAGTGGAAAGACCCAGTACTTC.

There are a few counts of this clonotype. The gene calls are TRBV3-1 and TRBJ2-5; maybe TRBD2 (5 bases). CDR3 length: 15 residues. V shed 6 bases and J shed 1 base, with 15 bases lying between them. Per germline, CDR1 LGHDT and CDR2 YNNKEL (reference sequence). The CDR3, as DNA: TGTGCCAGCAGTCGAGAATATGGGAGCCAAGAGACCCAGTACTTC. It yields the protein CASSREYGSQETQYF.

This clonotype was seen a handful of times. CDR3 sequence reads: CSHSGRSETQYF. CDR3 DNA sequence: TGCAGCCATAGCGGACGGTCAGAGACCCAGTACTTC. The chain employs TRBV20-1 and TRBJ2-5, with a possible D match to TRBD2 (6 bases). Germline CDR1 is DFQATT and CDR2 is SNEGSKA (reference sequence). The CDR3 consists of 12 residues.

This clonotype appeared a few times. V usage is TRBV19 and J usage is TRBJ1-2, with 9 nucleotides matching TRBD1. CDR1 LNHDA and CDR2 SQIVND come from the germline V gene (reference sequence). The trim removed 4 bases at V and 2 bases at J, leaving 8 bases unmatched. The CDR3 loop spans 16 amino acids. CDR3 nucleotide sequence: TGTGCCAGTAGTACTCGACAGGGGGAGCCGAACTATGGCTACACCTTC. Translated: CASSTRQGEPNYGYTF.

This clonotype was seen repeatedly, ten times or more. CDR3 sequence reads: CASSFGQGGDSPLHF. DNA of the CDR3: TGTGCCAGCAGTTTCGGGCAGGGAGGGGATTCACCCCTCCACTTT. V usage is TRBV12-3 or TRBV12-4 and J usage is TRBJ1-6, with D perhaps TRBD1 (5 bases). Trimming shortened V by 3 bases and J by 8 bases, and 14 bases separated the two germline ends. CDR3 length: 15 amino acids.

In its sample, this clonotype was seen a few times. This chain uses TRBV3-1 with TRBJ2-2; 10 nucleotides line up with TRBD1. Germline V gene sequence: CDR1 LGHDT, CDR2 YNNKEL (reference sequence). V lost 1 base to trimming and J lost 4 bases; unmatched junction nucleotides: 6. The CDR3 sequence is 17 residues long. This chain's CDR3 is CASSQGSGTGVTGELFF. The CDR3 DNA reads as TGTGCCAGCAGCCAAGGATCCGGGACAGGGGTCACCGGGGAGCTGTTTTTT.

This clonotype was counted many times. At one boundary the junction diverges from the germline segment, which might be a read error. The V and J genes are TRBV12-3 or TRBV12-4 and TRBJ2-2; TRBD1 is a possible D gene (5 bases). The CDR3 spans 15 residues. The DNA for the CDR3 is TGTGCCAGCAGTTCAACCAGGGTGAACGCCGGGGAGCTGTTTTTT. Amino acid sequence: CASSSTRVNAGELFF.

Many counts were recorded for this clonotype. This chain connects TRBV20-1 to TRBJ2-7; 7 bases fit TRBD2. Trimming removed 7 bases from V and 4 bases from J; junction bases left unmatched: 4. Germline assignment: CDR1 DFQATT and CDR2 SNEGSKA (reference sequence). The CDR3 spans 11 residues. The CDR3 here is CSGLAEYEQYF. The CDR3, as DNA: TGCAGTGGGCTAGCGGAGTACGAGCAGTACTTC.

The gene calls are TRBV30 and TRBJ1-2; 8 positions agree with TRBD1. The CDR3 length is 12 residues. Germline CDR1 and CDR2: GTSNPN and SVGIG (reference sequence). J was trimmed by 8 bases and V by 2 bases; bases with no gene match: 4. CDR3 residues: CAWSPGQGGYTF. The DNA for the CDR3 is TGTGCCTGGAGTCCCGGACAGGGAGGCTACACCTTC.

This clonotype was observed many times. This chain connects TRBV28 to TRBJ2-1; TRBD2 agrees at 13 bases. The V gene's germline CDR1 is MDHEN and CDR2 SYDVKM. CDR3 size: 14 residues. V was pared by 7 bases and J by 7 bases, with 4 bases of the junction left unmatched. DNA for the CDR3: TGTGCCAGCAAGGAACTAGCGGGAGGGAATGAGCAGTTCTTC. Its translation is CASKELAGGNEQFF.